These 19 T cell receptor beta chains share one sample of origin, sequenced in a study of memory CD4+ T cells and cytomegalovirus serostatus. The sort gate was single viable CD3+CD4+CD8-CD45RO+ cells for memory CD4+ T cells. TCRdb keeps only in-frame clones here, not all; method: immunoSEQ multiplex PCR. The sample carries roughly 60,000 clones, 81% recorded once. The material sequenced was memory CD4+ T cells from blood. The source of these receptors is an adult in good health and CMV-seronegative.

The chain joins TRBV7-8 to TRBJ1-1, with D possibly TRBD1 on 6 matching bases. With 1 base removed from V and 1 base from J, the gap between germline ends came to 7 bases. CDR3 length equals 14 residues. Germline V gene sequence: CDR1 SGHVS, CDR2 FQNEAQ. CDR3 in amino acids: CASSLGTANTEAFF. In nucleotides, the CDR3 is TGTGCCAGCAGCTTAGGGACAGCGAACACTGAAGCTTTCTTT.

The table lists this clone with a count of one. CDR3: CASSPGRGSSYNEQFF. In DNA, the CDR3 is TGTGCCAGCAGCCCGGGGAGAGGGAGTAGCTACAATGAGCAGTTCTTC. The rearrangement joins TRBV6-6 to TRBJ2-1; tentative D call: TRBD2 (5 bases). CDR3 size: 16 residues. Trimming removed 6 bases at V and 3 bases at J, with 18 bases between. Germline V CDR1 and CDR2: MNHNY, SVGAGI (reference sequence).

This clone has at least ten counts. The gene calls are TRBV6-5 and TRBJ1-5, with unresolved D. V lost 5 bases and J 1 base, leaving 9 bases between the germline ends. The germline V gene has CDR1 MNHEY and CDR2 SVGAGI. This CDR3 has 14 residues. The CDR3 DNA follows: TGTGCCAGCAGTCGTCTGAGGAGCAATCAGCCCCAGCATTTT. Protein product: CASSRLRSNQPQHF.

This chain uses TRBV18 with TRBJ2-3, with 10 bases identical to TRBD2. The V and J ends lost 3 bases and 6 bases, in that order; junction bases with no gene match: 6. Germline V gene lookup returns CDR1 KGHSH and CDR2 LQKENI. The CDR3 covers 15 residues. CDR3 amino acids: CASSPSSGRLDTQYF. CDR3 nucleotide sequence: TGTGCCAGCTCACCGTCTAGCGGGAGACTGGATACGCAGTATTTT.

V usage is TRBV12-5 and J usage is TRBJ2-3; maybe TRBD1 (5 bases). This CDR3 has 16 residues. Germline V CDR1 and CDR2: LGHNT, FRNRAP. The ends were cut back, 1 base at V and 0 bases at J, with 11 bases in the middle. The CDR3 DNA is TGTGCTAGTGGTTTGGAAAGGACACCTAGCACAGATACGCAGTATTTT. It encodes CASGLERTPSTDTQYF.

The CDR3 DNA sequence: TGCGCCAGCAGCTTGGCCAACGGGGGGGTTCGCTGGTATGGCTACACCTTC. Its protein product is CASSLANGGVRWYGYTF. The rearrangement joins TRBV5-1 to TRBJ1-2; a weak D match, TRBD1 (5 bases). Germline CDR1 is SGHRS and CDR2 is YFSETQ. The CDR3 covers 17 residues. Trimming pared 0 bases from V and 5 bases from J, leaving 20 bases between.

This chain connects TRBV7-5 to TRBJ1-3; the D call of TRBD1 is as the table states it, not checked on the DNA. TRBV7-5 is assigned pseudogene status. This CDR3 spans 19 amino acids. This CDR3 is CARSPFGTGGLSVGNTIYF. The CDR3 coding sequence is TGTGCCAGAAGCCCGTTCGGGACAGGGGGCCTCTCTGTTGGAAACACCATATATTTT.

Of note for this clone: Relative to the germline gene, one junction end is altered; a read error may explain this. The genes are TRBV6-1 and TRBJ1-2; D unresolved. This CDR3 has 17 residues. The V gene's germline CDR1 is MNHNS and CDR2 SASEGT. Here the CDR3 reads CAISESGTAAPNYGYTF. For the CDR3, the DNA is TGTGCCATCAGTGAGTCAGGAACAGCCGCCCCGAACTATGGCTACACCTTC.

V gene TRBV6-1 combines with J gene TRBJ2-2; 7 nucleotides line up with TRBD2. The CDR3 loop spans 16 amino acids. Trimming at V came to 3 bases and at J to 4 bases, leaving 8 bases not matched to a gene. From germline, CDR1 is MNHNS and CDR2 SASEGT. The DNA of the CDR3 is TGTGCCAGCAGTGAGCAGCTAGCGGACCTCACCGGGGAGCTGTTTTTT. Its translation is CASSEQLADLTGELFF.

This sequence joins TRBV30 and TRBJ1-5, with D hard to call. The germline V and J ends were trimmed by 2 bases and 3 bases, with 8 bases remaining between them. The CDR3 spans 13 residues. Germline CDR1 reads GTSNPN; CDR2 reads SVGIG (reference sequence). The CDR3 reads CAWSRALNQPQHF. The DNA for the CDR3 is TGTGCCTGGAGTCGGGCCCTCAATCAGCCCCAGCATTTT. Combining the CDR3 with reference TRBV30 and TRBJ1-5 gives the whole variable domain SQTIHQWPATLVQPVGSPLSLECTVEGTSNPNLYWYRQAAGRGLQLLFYSVGIGQISSEVPQNLSASRPQDRQFILSSKKLLLSDSGFYLCAWSRALNQPQHFGDGTRLSIL.

The V gene is TRBV5-4, the J gene TRBJ2-2; 12 bases match TRBD2. After removal of 6 bases from V and 4 bases from J, the junction contained 7 bases not matched to a gene. The germline V gene has CDR1 SGHNT and CDR2 YYREEE (reference sequence). The CDR3 loop spans 16 amino acids. The CDR3 loop reads CASNPGLAGITGELFF. CDR3 nucleotides: TGTGCCAGCAATCCTGGACTAGCGGGAATCACCGGGGAGCTGTTTTTT.

This chain joins TRBV7-2 and TRBJ1-1, with TRBD1 matching 10 bases. Germline CDR1 SGHTA, CDR2 FQGNSA. This CDR3 has 16 amino acids. J was trimmed by 3 bases and V by 3 bases; bases with no gene match: 7. The CDR3, as DNA: TGTGCCAGCAGCTTCGTGACAGGGGGCCGGGACACTGAAGCTTTCTTT. Residues: CASSFVTGGRDTEAFF.

The V call is TRBV2, the J call TRBJ2-1; 7 bases are a match to TRBD2. Trimming took 3 bases from V and 2 from J; bases not matched to a gene: 4. The CDR3 contains 15 residues. Germline loops: CDR1 SNHLY, CDR2 FYNNEI. CDR3 sequence reads: CASSELSGTYNEQFF. Here the CDR3 DNA reads TGTGCCAGCAGTGAGTTGAGCGGGACCTACAATGAGCAGTTCTTC.

This clone was detected once. The rearrangement joins TRBV7-8 to TRBJ2-1, with a tentative D call TRBD1 (5 bases). V gave up 5 bases and J gave up 8 bases, with 19 bases separating them. This CDR3 has 15 residues. The germline CDR1 and CDR2 sequences are SGHVS and FQNEAQ. Written as DNA, the CDR3 is TGTGCCAGCAGCCCCCGTAAAGGGGATCGGGATGAGCAGTTCTTC. This gives the protein CASSPRKGDRDEQFF.

This clone was counted a single time. This sequence joins TRBV19 and TRBJ1-1; maybe TRBD1 (6 bases). This CDR3 spans 15 amino acids. V was clipped by 3 bases and J by 1 base, with 12 bases between them. Germline CDR1 is LNHDA and CDR2 is SQIVND (reference sequence). CDR3 protein: CASSIGGTTNTEAFF. The DNA of the CDR3 is TGTGCCAGTAGTATTGGTGGGACAACGAACACTGAAGCTTTCTTT.

V and J are TRBV2 and TRBJ2-5; D not resolved. Per the germline V gene, CDR1 is SNHLY and CDR2 is FYNNEI. Trimming took 8 bases from V and 5 from J, leaving 9 bases between them. The length of the CDR3 is 11 residues. CDR3 nucleotide sequence: TGTGCCAGCGTCCAGTGGGAGACCCAGTACTTC. Translating gives CASVQWETQYF.

The V call is TRBV5-1, the J call TRBJ2-7, with D unresolved. V lost 0 bases and J 2 bases, leaving 21 bases between the germline ends. Per the germline V gene, CDR1 is SGHRS and CDR2 is YFSETQ. The CDR3 is 18 residues long. As DNA, the CDR3 is TGCGCCAGCAGCTTGGCTTTGGCCTATCGTCAGGCAACCTACGAGCAGTACTTC. Amino acid sequence: CASSLALAYRQATYEQYF. The entire variable domain, with the rest obtained from reference TRBV5-1 and TRBJ2-7, is as follows: KAGVTQTPRYLIKTRGQQVTLSCSPISGHRSVSWYQQTPGQGLQFLFEYFSETQRNKGNFPGRFSGRQFSNSRSEMNVSTLELGDSALYLCASSLALAYRQATYEQYFGPGTRLTVT.

The chain combines TRBV7-2 with TRBJ2-2; 8 nucleotides line up with TRBD2. The germline CDR1 and CDR2 sequences are SGHTA and FQGNSA. CDR3 length: 16 amino acids. J was trimmed by 0 bases and V by 4 bases; bases with no gene match: 4. CDR3 DNA sequence: TGTGCCAGCAGCTCGTCGACTAGCGCGAACACCGGGGAGCTGTTTTTT. Encoded protein: CASSSSTSANTGELFF.

In this sample, this clone turned up a few times. The CDR3 DNA reads as TGTGCCAGCAGCCCCCATTTGGGGGGCCGAACTGAAGCTTTCTTT. Encoded protein: CASSPHLGGRTEAFF. The gene calls are TRBV11-2 and TRBJ1-1, with D possibly being TRBD1 (6 bases). CDR3 length: 15 residues. Germline assignment: CDR1 SGHAT and CDR2 FQNNGV. V lost 5 bases, J lost 5 bases, and 18 bases lay in between.